This T cell receptor beta chain was recovered during a study of cytomegalovirus exposure and HLA in healthy donors. Primers included in the PCR were 60 Vbeta and 13 Jbeta primers. TCRdb's copy holds only in-frame clones and misses some; the assay was immunoSEQ multiplex PCR. The sample contains around 92,000 clones, around three quarters of which appear only once. The CDR3 consists of 16 residues. V trimming: 3 bases; J trimming: 7 bases; junction bases outside the gene matches: 13. From germline, CDR1 is SGHNT and CDR2 YYREEE (reference sequence). Of note for this clone: The antigen is undetermined.

Study findings and constraints: Indistinguishable V segments, including TRBV6-2 and TRBV6-3, were excluded.

This chain joins TRBV5-4 and TRBJ1-2; 9 bases are shared with TRBD1. Sequenced material: PBMCs. The TCR originated in a human donor in good health. CDR3 residues: CASSSGQGKIVLGYTF. The CDR3 bases are TGTGCCAGCAGCTCTGGACAGGGGAAAATTGTTCTTGGCTACACCTTC.